The 6 T cell receptor beta chains below all came from one sample that was sequenced in a study of TIL therapy for anti-PD-1-resistant metastatic lung cancer. The immunoSEQ assay was v3. The protocol was immunoSEQ multiplex PCR, while the TCRdb copy is restricted to in-frame clones and leaves out a portion. The sample consists of approximately 57,000 clones, more than 80% of them appearing once. Described time point: pre-treatment sample, taken before nivolumab and TIL therapy. This specimen was blood, taken at baseline. The receptors stem from a person aged 25-80 years with non-small cell lung cancer.

The CDR3 loop is CASSQGDTDTQYF. The CDR3 coding sequence is TGCGCCAGCAGCCAAGGGGACACAGATACGCAGTATTTT. This sequence joins TRBV4-1 and TRBJ2-3; the D is unclear. The CDR3 contains 13 residues. The germline V gene has CDR1 MGHRA and CDR2 YSYEKL. V was clipped by 1 base and J by 2 bases, with 4 bases between them.

The rearrangement links TRBV7-9 to TRBJ2-3; D remains unclear. Germline loops: CDR1 SEHNR, CDR2 FQNEAQ (reference sequence). The V end lost 5 bases, the J end lost 0 bases, and 15 bases lay between the germline ends. The CDR3 length is 16 residues. This CDR3 reads CASSQLRRASTDTQYF. CDR3 DNA: TGTGCCAGCAGCCAACTCCGCCGAGCGAGCACAGATACGCAGTATTTT.

This chain joins TRBV4-1 and TRBJ2-5, with 8 bases matching TRBD2. Trimming removed 5 bases from V and 4 bases from J; junction bases left unmatched: 6. The CDR3 covers 14 residues. CDR1 is MGHRA and CDR2 is YSYEKL in the germline V gene. This CDR3 reads CASSFPGGGETQYF. In DNA form, the CDR3 reads TGCGCCAGCAGCTTCCCGGGGGGGGGAGAGACCCAGTACTTC.

This clone was counted a single time. The chain joins TRBV5-6 to TRBJ1-5, with D hard to call. The germline CDR1 and CDR2 sequences are SGHDT and YYEEEE. There are 14 residues in the CDR3. Trimming shortened V by 0 bases and J by 4 bases, and 8 bases separated the two germline ends. The CDR3 sequence: CASSLAFGNQPQHF. The CDR3 DNA follows: TGTGCCAGCAGCTTGGCGTTCGGGAATCAGCCCCAGCATTTT.

As DNA, the CDR3 is TGTGCCAGCAAGGGAATGGCTGGGCCCCAGCATTTT. This sequence encodes CASKGMAGPQHF. The gene calls are TRBV12-3 or TRBV12-4 and TRBJ1-5; D not resolved. The CDR3 loop spans 12 amino acids. Deletions cut 7 bases from V and 9 bases from J, with 13 bases between.

This chain links TRBV7-3 with TRBJ1-4; 9 bases agree with TRBD1. This CDR3 comprises 13 residues. The germline gives CDR1 SGHTA, CDR2 FQGTGA. Trimming cost V 5 bases and J 8 bases; bases outside gene matches: 3. The CDR3 here is CASSATGGEKLFF. In DNA form, the CDR3 reads TGTGCCAGCAGCGCGACAGGGGGGGAAAAACTGTTTTTT.